The sequence of this T cell receptor (beta chain) was determined in a study of read filtering for tumor transcriptome and immune sequencing. Study-level background: By R-ISS, stages I, II and III held approximately 8, 16 and 7 patients.

From approximately 430 ng of RNA, a library with molecular barcoded alpha/delta and beta/gamma adaptors was made. MiXCR, run by TCRdb on the reads, gives a single entry per CDR3 protein. The sample includes some 20,000 distinct CDR3 sequences, about 20% seen only once; the top ten take approximately 25%. Remarks on this clonotype: What it recognizes is unknown.

V dropped 3 bases and J dropped 7 bases, with 16 bases sitting between them. The length of the CDR3 is 15 residues. Germline values: CDR1 LGHDT, CDR2 YNNKEL (reference sequence). Study observations and caveats: This fraction held mixed bone marrow immune cells after CD138-negative sorting. In IR-seq, single-read clonotypes were around 85% of clonotypes but around 3.5% of reads. Correlation between methods rose after single-read clonotypes were removed.

The rearrangement uses TRBV3-1 and TRBJ2-4; unclear D gene. This clonotype originated in a donor at least 40 years old with multiple myeloma. The sample consisted of a population of CD138-negative cells sorted from bone marrow. In DNA, the CDR3 is TGTGCCAGCAGCCATACGAAACAAAAAAGGAACATTCAGTACTTC. It yields the protein CASSHTKQKRNIQYF.